The entry below describes one T cell receptor (beta chain). The source of the sample is a study of blood T cell repertoires in COVID-19. For the study at large: There were acute and convalescent COVID-19 samples, and they came from the United States, Italy and Spain. T cells, B-cell-depleted T cells, or PBMCs provided the cDNA or gDNA that served as material.

How the authors handled the data: For nucleated cells, counts were estimated from reference gene primer amplification. Measured with immunoSEQ multiplex PCR; TCRdb has only the in-frame clones, and not every one. V and J calls and clone size are given by that table; D and trimming were obtained from the DNA. Among 64,000 or so clones listed, just over 85% were seen once. The V gene end was trimmed by 5 bases and the J gene end by 4 bases; junction bases not matched to a gene: 16. The CDR3 consists of 18 residues. CDR1 LNHDA and CDR2 SQIVND come from the germline V gene (reference sequence). The chain employs TRBV19 and TRBJ2-2, with 7 bases identical to TRBD1. This TCR came from a man aged 35 to 55 with acute or convalescent COVID-19. Sequenced input: peripheral blood. The CDR3 bases are TGTGCCAGTAGTTGGACATCGACAGGGCAAGTGGGCACCGGGGAGCTGTTTTTT. It yields the protein CASSWTSTGQVGTGELFF. Full variable domain (remainder filled in from reference TRBV19 and TRBJ2-2): DGGITQSPKYLFRKEGQNVTLSCEQNLNHDAMYWYRQDPGQGLRLIYYSQIVNDFQKGDIAEGYSVSREKKESFPLTVTSAQKNPTAFYLCASSWTSTGQVGTGELFFGEGSRLTVL.